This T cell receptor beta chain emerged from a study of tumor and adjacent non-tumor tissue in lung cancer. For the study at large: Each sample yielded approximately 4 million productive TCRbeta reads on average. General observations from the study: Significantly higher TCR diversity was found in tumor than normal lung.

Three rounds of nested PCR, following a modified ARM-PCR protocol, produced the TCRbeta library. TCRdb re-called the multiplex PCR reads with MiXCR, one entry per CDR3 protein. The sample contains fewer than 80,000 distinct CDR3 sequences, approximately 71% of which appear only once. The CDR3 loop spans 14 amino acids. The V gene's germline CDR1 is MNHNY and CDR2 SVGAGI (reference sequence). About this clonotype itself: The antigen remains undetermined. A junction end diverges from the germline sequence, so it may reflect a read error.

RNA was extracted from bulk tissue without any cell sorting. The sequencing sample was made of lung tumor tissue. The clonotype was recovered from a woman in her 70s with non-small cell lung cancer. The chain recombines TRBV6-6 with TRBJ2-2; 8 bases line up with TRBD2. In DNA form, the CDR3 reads TGTACCAGCAGATTTAGCGGGAACACCGGGGAGATGTTTTTT. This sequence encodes CTSRFSGNTGEMFF.